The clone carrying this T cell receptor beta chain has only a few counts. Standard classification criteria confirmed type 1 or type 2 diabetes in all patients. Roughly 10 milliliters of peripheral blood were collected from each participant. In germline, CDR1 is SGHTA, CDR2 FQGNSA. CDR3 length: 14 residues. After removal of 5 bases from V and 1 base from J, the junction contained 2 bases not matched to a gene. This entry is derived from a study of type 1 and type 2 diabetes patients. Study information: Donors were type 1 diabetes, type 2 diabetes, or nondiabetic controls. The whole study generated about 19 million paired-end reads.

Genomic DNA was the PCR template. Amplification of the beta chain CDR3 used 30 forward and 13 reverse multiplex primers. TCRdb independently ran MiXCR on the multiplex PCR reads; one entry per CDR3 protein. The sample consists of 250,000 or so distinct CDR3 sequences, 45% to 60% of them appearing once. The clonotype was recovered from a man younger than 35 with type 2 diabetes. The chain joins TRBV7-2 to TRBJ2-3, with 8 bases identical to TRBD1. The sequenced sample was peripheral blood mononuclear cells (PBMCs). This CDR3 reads CASSLDRGTDTQYF. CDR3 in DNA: TGTGCCAGCAGCCTGGACAGGGGCACAGATACGCAGTATTTT.